A selection of T cell receptor beta chains follows, all from one sample in a study of blood T cell repertoires in COVID-19. Only in-frame clones appear in the TCRdb table, and some are missing; sequencing was by immunoSEQ multiplex PCR. The sample consists of approximately 260,000 clones, 70% to 85% of them appearing once. The sequencing input was peripheral blood. The receptors were gathered from a woman between 40 and 55 years old with active or convalescent COVID-19. Each CDR3 is given with its conserved first and last residue. D genes are given only for firm matches. Size tells how often a clone was seen (once, few, many) or the class of an expanded clone, and some rows leave it out.

V	D	size	J	CDR3	DNA
TRBV28	NA	once	TRBJ1-1	CASSPTGQRSTEAFF	TGTGCCAGCAGTCCTACCGGACAGCGTTCCACTGAAGCTTTCTTT
TRBV15	NA	few	TRBJ1-5	CATSGQRRQPQHF	TGTGCCACCAGTGGACAGAGACGTCAGCCCCAGCATTTT
TRBV6-5	NA	NA	TRBJ2-1	CASKSGVAYNEQFF	TGTGCCAGCAAGTCGGGGGTCGCCTACAATGAGCAGTTCTTC
TRBV4-1	TRBD1	NA	TRBJ1-2	CASSQEFGTGGGYGYTF	TGCGCCAGCAGCCAAGAATTTGGGACAGGGGGCGGCTATGGCTACACCTTC
TRBV6-5	NA	NA	TRBJ1-6	CASSYEKGNSPLHF	TGTGCCAGCAGTTACGAGAAGGGGAATTCACCCCTCCACTTT
TRBV14	NA	once	TRBJ1-3	CASSQERTIPYF	TGTGCCAGCAGCCAAGAACGGACAATACCCTATTTT
TRBV7-9	NA	NA	TRBJ2-1	CASSLATAPFSYNEQFF	TGTGCCAGCAGCTTAGCGACAGCCCCGTTTTCCTACAATGAGCAGTTCTTC
TRBV19	NA	NA	TRBJ2-1	CASSLGTLRQNEQFF	TGTGCCAGTAGCCTAGGGACTCTCCGCCAAAATGAGCAGTTCTTC
TRBV6-5	TRBD1	NA	TRBJ1-1	CASSYRTGNTEAFF	TGTGCCAGCAGTTACAGGACAGGGAACACTGAAGCTTTCTTT
TRBV28	NA	NA	TRBJ1-5	CASRYGLNQPQHF	TGTGCCAGCAGATATGGGCTCAATCAGCCCCAGCATTTT
TRBV28	NA	NA	TRBJ1-6	CASSLSGLGNSPLHF	TGTGCCAGCAGTTTATCGGGACTGGGTAATTCACCCCTCCACTTT
TRBV28	TRBD1	few	TRBJ1-2	CASSPRTGTYYGYTF	TGTGCCAGCAGTCCGCGGACAGGGACCTACTATGGCTACACCTTC
TRBV5-4	TRBD1	NA	TRBJ2-5	CASSRQGGDPQETQYF	TGTGCCAGCAGCCGACAGGGGGGGGATCCCCAAGAGACCCAGTACTTC
TRBV28	TRBD1	NA	TRBJ2-1	CASSLWGQIPFF	TGTGCCAGCAGTTTATGGGGACAGATACCTTTCTTC
TRBV4-2	NA	NA	TRBJ2-3	CASSQVIAAHTDTQYF	TGTGCCAGCAGCCAAGTTATAGCGGCCCACACAGATACGCAGTATTTT
TRBV5-4	TRBD1	few	TRBJ1-3	CASSKQGATIYF	TGTGCCAGCAGCAAACAGGGGGCCACCATATATTTT
TRBV6-1	NA	many	TRBJ2-1	CASSEEELNEQFF	TGTGCCAGCAGTGAAGAGGAGTTGAATGAGCAGTTCTTC
TRBV4-1	NA	NA	TRBJ1-4	CASSQDIRLNEKLFF	TGCGCCAGCAGCCAAGATATCAGACTAAATGAAAAACTGTTTTTT
TRBV28	NA	NA	TRBJ2-7	CASSLGEYEQYF	TGTGCCAGCAGTTTAGGGGAGTACGAGCAGTACTTC
TRBV5-1	TRBD2	NA	TRBJ2-3	CASSLKRGVTDTQYF	TGCGCCAGCAGCTTGAAGCGGGGGGTGACAGATACGCAGTATTTT
TRBV11-3	NA	few	TRBJ1-4	CASSFSRRSSRGFTNEKLFF	TGTGCCAGCAGCTTTAGCAGGCGGTCCTCAAGGGGCTTTACTAATGAAAAACTGTTTTTT
TRBV3-1/TRBV3-2	NA	NA	TRBJ1-5	CASSLDPGGNQPQHF	TGTGCCAGCAGCCTGGATCCGGGGGGCAATCAGCCCCAGCATTTT
TRBV7-3	NA	NA	TRBJ2-1	CASSLMAGRNEQFF	TGTGCCAGCAGCTTAATGGCAGGGAGGAATGAGCAGTTCTTC
TRBV9	TRBD2	NA	TRBJ2-7	CASSVMGGVGPYEQYF	TGTGCCAGCAGCGTAATGGGAGGGGTTGGACCCTACGAGCAGTACTTC
TRBV19	TRBD2	NA	TRBJ2-3	CASSMTRGGGVDTQYF	TGTGCCAGTAGTATGACTCGCGGGGGGGGCGTGGATACGCAGTATTTT
TRBV10-2	TRBD1	few	TRBJ1-6	CASSSGLAGQGNSPLHF	TGCGCCAGCAGCAGTGGATTGGCGGGACAGGGGAATTCACCCCTCCACTTT
TRBV25-1	NA	once	TRBJ1-2	CASSVLGLGGAYGYTF	TGTGCCAGCAGTGTATTAGGGCTTGGAGGGGCCTATGGCTACACCTTC
TRBV9	NA	NA	TRBJ1-2	CASSPGGGTYYGYTF	TGTGCCAGCAGCCCGGGGGGCGGGACGTACTATGGCTACACCTTC
TRBV4-1	NA	NA	TRBJ1-1	CASSQSTDLNTEAFF	TGCGCCAGCAGCCAATCGACTGACTTGAACACTGAAGCTTTCTTT
TRBV27	TRBD1	NA	TRBJ2-1	CASSTGTGNPYNEQFF	TGTGCCAGTTCCACCGGGACAGGCAATCCCTACAATGAGCAGTTCTTC
TRBV30	NA	NA	TRBJ2-2	CAWSPTPRGGELFF	TGTGCCTGGAGCCCCACACCCCGAGGCGGGGAGCTGTTTTTT
TRBV24-1	NA	NA	TRBJ1-2	CATSDSQAPYGYTF	TGTGCCACCAGTGATTCCCAGGCTCCTTATGGCTACACCTTC
TRBV5-4	TRBD1	once	TRBJ1-1	CASSTGGAGTEAFF	TGTGCCAGCAGCACAGGGGGCGCGGGCACTGAAGCTTTCTTT
TRBV5-1	TRBD1	once	TRBJ1-2	CASSWDRDGYTF	TGCGCCAGCAGCTGGGACAGAGATGGCTACACCTTC
TRBV2	NA	NA	TRBJ1-1	CASSEDRSTEAFF	TGTGCCAGCAGTGAAGACAGGAGTACTGAAGCTTTCTTT
TRBV19	TRBD1	NA	TRBJ1-5	CASSSWGTGGLSNQPQHF	TGTGCCAGTAGTTCTTGGGGGACAGGGGGCCTTAGCAATCAGCCCCAGCATTTT
TRBV5-1	NA	NA	TRBJ2-6	CASRPPEVERAGANVLTF	TGCGCCAGCAGACCCCCTGAGGTAGAAAGAGCTGGGGCCAACGTCCTGACTTTC
TRBV11-2	NA	NA	TRBJ2-2	CASRNSPRRRGPDGELFF	TGTGCCAGCAGAAATAGCCCAAGAAGGAGGGGGCCTGACGGGGAGCTGTTTTTT
TRBV7-9	NA	NA	TRBJ1-4	CASSLNAANEKLFF	TGTGCCAGCAGCTTAAATGCGGCTAATGAAAAACTGTTTTTT
TRBV5-1	NA	NA	TRBJ1-2	CASSPREGVGGYTF	TGCGCCAGCAGCCCTAGGGAGGGAGTAGGTGGCTACACCTTC
TRBV27	TRBD2	NA	TRBJ2-5	CASVGGGPPGTQYF	TGTGCCAGCGTCGGGGGGGGTCCCCCGGGGACCCAGTACTTC
TRBV5-1	NA	NA	TRBJ2-3	CASSPQGSSTDTQYF	TGCGCCAGCAGCCCCCAGGGATCTAGCACAGATACGCAGTATTTT
TRBV19	TRBD1	NA	TRBJ2-7	CASSYQGASYEQYF	TGTGCCAGTAGTTACCAGGGGGCATCCTACGAGCAGTACTTC
TRBV30	NA	many	TRBJ2-2	CAWSVGVSGELFF	TGTGCCTGGAGTGTAGGGGTGAGCGGGGAGCTGTTTTTT
TRBV2	NA	NA	TRBJ1-6	CASGRQRSSYNSPLHF	TGTGCCAGCGGTCGGCAGAGGAGCTCCTATAATTCACCCCTCCACTTT
TRBV28	NA	NA	TRBJ1-5	CASNSLNKPQHF	TGTGCCAGCAATTCACTTAATAAGCCCCAGCATTTT
TRBV5-1	NA	NA	TRBJ1-3	CASSSSPLSSGNTIYF	TGCGCCAGCAGCTCGTCTCCCCTCAGCTCTGGAAACACCATATATTTT
TRBV7-2	TRBD1	NA	TRBJ1-4	CASSLVAGQGGQKLFF	TGTGCCAGCAGCTTAGTGGCAGGGCAGGGGGGACAAAAACTGTTTTTT
TRBV2	TRBD1	NA	TRBJ1-1	CASSEALRGPEAFF	TGTGCCAGCAGTGAAGCGCTGAGGGGGCCTGAAGCTTTCTTT
TRBV28	TRBD1	NA	TRBJ1-6	CASSSLTGVVSPLHF	TGTGCCAGCAGTTCTTTAACAGGGGTCGTGTCACCCCTCCACTTT
TRBV30	NA	many	TRBJ2-3	CAWSGGGTDTQYF	TGTGCCTGGAGCGGGGGTGGCACAGATACGCAGTATTTT
TRBV24-1	NA	NA	TRBJ2-3	CATTSRGVTDTQYF	TGTGCCACCACCTCCAGGGGAGTAACAGATACGCAGTATTTT
TRBV19	NA	NA	TRBJ1-4	CASRSNNEKLFF	TGTGCCAGTAGGAGCAATAATGAAAAACTGTTTTTT
TRBV19	NA	few	TRBJ1-5	CASSDRWREPQHF	TGTGCCAGTAGTGACAGGTGGCGGGAGCCCCAGCATTTT
TRBV5-1	NA	NA	TRBJ1-4	CASSLGAGEKLFF	TGCGCCAGCAGCTTGGGGGCAGGAGAAAAACTGTTTTTT
TRBV2	NA	NA	TRBJ1-6	CASRRGQSLDSPLHF	TGTGCCAGCAGACGTGGACAGTCACTGGATTCACCCCTCCACTTT
TRBV6-6	NA	NA	TRBJ2-3	CASSYSRAGADTQYF	TGTGCCAGCAGTTACTCTAGGGCAGGGGCGGATACGCAGTATTTT
TRBV15	NA	once	TRBJ2-3	CATSVVPRDTQYF	TGTGCCACCAGCGTTGTTCCGAGAGATACGCAGTATTTT
TRBV5-6	TRBD1	NA	TRBJ1-2	CASSYKGAGGYTF	TGTGCCAGCAGCTATAAGGGGGCGGGTGGCTACACCTTC